These 10 T cell receptor beta chains share one sample of origin, sequenced in a study of T cells in Graves' hyperthyroidism and ophthalmopathy. Researchers amplified the TCR beta CDR3 regions from RNA transcripts. The TCR CDR3 was amplified in a first-round RT-PCR using the HTBI primer set. TCRdb analysed the multiplex PCR reads with MiXCR anew, one entry per CDR3 protein. The table lists about 590,000 distinct CDR3 sequences, 12% to 15% of them singletons, with around 7% in the top ten. Source material: blood. The receptors shown here come from a woman between 18 and 29 years old with Graves' ophthalmopathy.

Remarks on this clonotype: A much larger clone is a single base away; this may be a read error. This chain links TRBV7-2 with TRBJ1-5, with 10 bases lining up with TRBD1. Germline loops: CDR1 SGHTA, CDR2 FQGNSA. This CDR3 is built from 15 residues. Trimming took 5 bases from V and 2 from J; bases not matched to a gene: 3. The chain's CDR3 is CASSDGTGGNQPQHF. The CDR3 coding sequence is TGTGCCAGCAGCGACGGGACAGGGGGCAATCAGCCCCAGCATTTT.

This clonotype was found once. The genes are TRBV10-3 and TRBJ1-4, with D possibly matching TRBD1 (6 bases). Between the trimmed V and J ends, which lost 0 bases and 6 bases, there was a span of 11 bases. Germline V gene lookup returns CDR1 ENHRY and CDR2 SYGVKD. The CDR3 covers 15 residues. The CDR3 spells CAISESGAYDEKLFF. In nucleotides, the CDR3 is TGTGCCATCAGTGAGTCGGGGGCGTATGATGAAAAACTGTTTTTT.

This rearrangement joins TRBV2 to TRBJ2-1; TRBD2 matches at 9 bases. CDR1 is SNHLY, CDR2 FYNNEI, per germline. The CDR3 runs to 17 residues. The junction had 10 bases not matched to a gene; V was cut back by 3 bases and J by 4 bases. The CDR3 here is CASSDAVLAGHYNEQFF. CDR3 in DNA: TGTGCCAGCAGTGATGCAGTCCTAGCGGGGCATTACAATGAGCAGTTCTTC. Complete variable domain (other parts from reference TRBV2 and TRBJ2-1): EPEVTQTPSHQVTQMGQEVILRCVPISNHLYFYWYRQILGQKVEFLVSFYNNEISEKSEIFDDQFSVERPDGSNFTLKIRSTKLEDSAMYFCASSDAVLAGHYNEQFFGPGTRLTVL.

The chain has TRBV12-3 or TRBV12-4 and TRBJ1-1; 9 bases line up with TRBD1. After removal of 4 bases from V and 5 bases from J, the junction contained 8 bases not matched to a gene. This CDR3 is 15 amino acids long. In nucleotides, the CDR3 is TGTGCCAGCAGTTCAAGGACAGGGGTTCGGACTGAAGCTTTCTTT. Translation: CASSSRTGVRTEAFF.

Many counts were recorded for this clonotype. The rearrangement links TRBV30 to TRBJ1-1; a possible D gene is TRBD1 (6 bases). CDR1 is GTSNPN, CDR2 SVGIG, per germline (reference sequence). The ends were cut back, 0 bases at V and 3 bases at J, with 8 bases in the middle. This CDR3 comprises 13 residues. In DNA form, the CDR3 reads TGTGCCTGGAGTGTGGGGGGGCACACTGAAGCTTTCTTT. This translates into CAWSVGGHTEAFF.

This clonotype was counted many times. The chain employs TRBV28 and TRBJ1-4; 7 bases map to TRBD1. CDR1 is MDHEN, CDR2 SYDVKM, per germline. The trim removed 6 bases at V and 0 bases at J, leaving 10 bases unmatched. The CDR3 has 17 residues. Here the CDR3 DNA reads TGTGCCAGCAGCTTGACAGGGATCGGCGCAACTAATGAAAAACTGTTTTTT. This gives the protein CASSLTGIGATNEKLFF.

About this clonotype itself: This may arise from a read error, as a much more abundant clone is one base away. The chain links TRBV20-1 to TRBJ2-7; possibly TRBD2 for D (6 bases). The CDR3 has 14 residues. V was pared by 2 bases and J by 2 bases, with 13 bases between. CDR1 and CDR2 from the germline V gene are DFQATT and SNEGSKA (reference sequence). The CDR3 reads CSARNPTGAYEQYF. Here the CDR3 DNA reads TGCAGTGCTAGAAACCCAACGGGAGCCTACGAGCAGTACTTC.

This clonotype was seen ten or more times. The rearrangement joins TRBV2 to TRBJ2-3; no clear D gene. The V gene lost 9 bases and the J gene lost 1 base, with 11 bases spanning the gap. Germline V lookup: CDR1 SNHLY, CDR2 FYNNEI. CDR3 length: 13 residues. In DNA, the CDR3 is TGTGCCAGTGACGGGCAGGGCACAGATACGCAGTATTTT. It is translated as CASDGQGTDTQYF.

This clonotype occurred many times. This chain links TRBV28 with TRBJ2-1, with a possible D match to TRBD2 (6 bases). Trimming removed 6 bases from V and 2 bases from J, with 11 bases in between. CDR1 is MDHEN and CDR2 is SYDVKM in the germline V gene. The CDR3 covers 14 residues. The DNA of the CDR3 is TGTGCCAGCAGCCGGGACTTCACCTACAATGAGCAGTTCTTC. As protein: CASSRDFTYNEQFF. The full variable domain, completed using reference TRBV28 and TRBJ2-1, is DVKVTQSSRYLVKRTGEKVFLECVQDMDHENMFWYRQDPGLGLRLIYFSYDVKMKEKGDIPEGYSVSREKKERFSLILESASTNQTSMYLCASSRDFTYNEQFFGPGTRLTVL.

The J gene is TRBJ2-7, the V gene TRBV4-1, with 7 positions matching TRBD2. The germline V gene encodes CDR1 MGHRA and CDR2 YSYEKL. The V and J ends lost 4 bases and 1 base, in that order; junction bases with no gene match: 7. The CDR3 runs to 15 residues. CDR3 DNA: TGCGCCAGCAGCCTTACAGCGGGATCTTCCTACGAGCAGTACTTC. This translates into CASSLTAGSSYEQYF.